In this sample, the clone carrying this TCR beta chain turned up once. Different DNA sequences within this sample yield the same CDR3. This specimen comes from a study of blood T cell repertoires in COVID-19. About the research overall: The United States, Italy and Spain provided the acute and convalescent COVID-19 samples. Sources were T cells, B-cell-depleted T cells, or PBMCs; the material itself was cDNA or gDNA.

Original data processing: Amplification of reference gene primers provided the estimated nucleated cell counts. Assay used: immunoSEQ multiplex PCR; TCRdb lists only in-frame clones, some missing. Clone size and the V and J calls come from that table; the DNA yielded D and trimming. The sample includes 130,000 to 150,000 clones, about 90% of them seen just once. There are 17 residues in the CDR3. With 3 bases removed from V and 0 bases from J, the gap between germline ends came to 14 bases. CDR1 and CDR2 (germline): SEHNR, FQNEAQ (reference sequence). This TCR was recovered from a man older than 75 with acute or convalescent COVID-19. Sequenced sample: peripheral blood. The chain has TRBV7-9 and TRBJ1-4; D is perhaps TRBD1 (5 bases). CDR3 amino acids: CASSLGQGAATNEKLFF. In DNA form, the CDR3 reads TGTGCCAGCAGCTTGGGGCAGGGTGCTGCAACTAATGAAAAACTGTTTTTT.